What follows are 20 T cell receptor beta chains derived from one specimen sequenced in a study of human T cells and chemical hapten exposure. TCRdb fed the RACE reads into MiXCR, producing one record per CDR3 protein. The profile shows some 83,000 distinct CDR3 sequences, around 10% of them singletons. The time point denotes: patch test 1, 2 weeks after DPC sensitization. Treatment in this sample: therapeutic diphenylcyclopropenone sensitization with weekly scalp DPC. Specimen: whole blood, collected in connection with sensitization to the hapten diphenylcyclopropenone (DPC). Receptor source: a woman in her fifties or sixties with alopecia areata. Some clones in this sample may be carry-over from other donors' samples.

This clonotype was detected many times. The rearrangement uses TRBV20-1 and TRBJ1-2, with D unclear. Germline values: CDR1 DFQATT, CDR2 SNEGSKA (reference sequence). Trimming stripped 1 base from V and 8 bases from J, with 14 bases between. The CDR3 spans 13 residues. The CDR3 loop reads CSARVVTLWGYTF. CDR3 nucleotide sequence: TGCAGTGCTAGAGTGGTGACTCTTTGGGGCTACACCTTC.

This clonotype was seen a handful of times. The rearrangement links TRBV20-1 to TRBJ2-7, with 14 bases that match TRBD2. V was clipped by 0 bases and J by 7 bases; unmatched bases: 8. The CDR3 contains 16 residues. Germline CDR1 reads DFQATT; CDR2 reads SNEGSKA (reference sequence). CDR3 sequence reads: CSARDRTSGRYLEQYF. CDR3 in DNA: TGCAGTGCTAGAGATCGGACTAGCGGGAGGTATCTTGAGCAGTACTTC.

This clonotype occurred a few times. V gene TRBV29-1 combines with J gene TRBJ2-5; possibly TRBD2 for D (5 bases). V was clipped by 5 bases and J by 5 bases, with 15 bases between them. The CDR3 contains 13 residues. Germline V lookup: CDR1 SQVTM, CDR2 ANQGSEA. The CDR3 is CSVRDLQRETQYF. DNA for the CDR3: TGCAGCGTTCGGGATCTACAAAGGGAGACCCAGTACTTC.

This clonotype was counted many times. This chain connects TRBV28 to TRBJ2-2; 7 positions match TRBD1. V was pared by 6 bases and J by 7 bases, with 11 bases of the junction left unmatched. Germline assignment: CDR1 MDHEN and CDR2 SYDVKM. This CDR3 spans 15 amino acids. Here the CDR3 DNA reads TGTGCCAGCAGATTGACAGGGAAAGAAGGCGGGGAGCTGTTTTTT. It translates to CASRLTGKEGGELFF.

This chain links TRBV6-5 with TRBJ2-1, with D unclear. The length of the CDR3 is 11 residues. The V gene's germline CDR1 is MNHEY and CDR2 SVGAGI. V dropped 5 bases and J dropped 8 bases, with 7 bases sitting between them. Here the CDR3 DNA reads TGTGCCAGCAGTCAGTCGGATGAGCAGTTCTTC. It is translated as CASSQSDEQFF.

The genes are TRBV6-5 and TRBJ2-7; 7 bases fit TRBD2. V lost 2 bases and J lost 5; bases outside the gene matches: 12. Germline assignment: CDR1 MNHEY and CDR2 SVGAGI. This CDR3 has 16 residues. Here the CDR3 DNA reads TGTGCCAGCAGTTACGGAAAGACGAGCGGGGCCCACGAGCAGTACTTC. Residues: CASSYGKTSGAHEQYF.

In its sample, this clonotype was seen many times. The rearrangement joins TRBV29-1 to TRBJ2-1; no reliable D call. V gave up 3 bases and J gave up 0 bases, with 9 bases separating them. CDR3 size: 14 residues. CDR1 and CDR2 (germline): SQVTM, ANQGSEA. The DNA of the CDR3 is TGCAGCGTTGAGTCATCGCGCTCCTACAATGAGCAGTTCTTC. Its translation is CSVESSRSYNEQFF.

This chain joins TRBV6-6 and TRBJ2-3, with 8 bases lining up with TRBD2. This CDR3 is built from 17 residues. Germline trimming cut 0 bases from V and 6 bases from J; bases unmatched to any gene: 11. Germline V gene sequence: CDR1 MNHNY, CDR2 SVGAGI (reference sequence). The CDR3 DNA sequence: TGTGCCAGCAGTTACTCGAATCGCGGGGGGATGTCCGATACGCAGTATTTT. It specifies CASSYSNRGGMSDTQYF.

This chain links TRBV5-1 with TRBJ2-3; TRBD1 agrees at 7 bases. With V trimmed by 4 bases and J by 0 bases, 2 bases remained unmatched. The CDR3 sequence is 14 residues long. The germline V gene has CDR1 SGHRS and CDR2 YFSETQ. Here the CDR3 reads CASSRDSSTDTQYF. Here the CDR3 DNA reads TGCGCCAGCAGCCGGGACAGTAGCACAGATACGCAGTATTTT.

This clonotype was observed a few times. The DNA for the CDR3 is TGTGCCACAAAGATCCGGGACAGGGCGGTGAACACTGAAGCTTTCTTT. Encoded protein: CATKIRDRAVNTEAFF. This chain joins TRBV5-4 and TRBJ1-1, with 9 nucleotides matching TRBD1. The CDR3 covers 16 residues. Trimming cost V 9 bases and J 0 bases; bases outside gene matches: 12. Germline V CDR1 and CDR2: SGHNT, YYREEE (reference sequence).

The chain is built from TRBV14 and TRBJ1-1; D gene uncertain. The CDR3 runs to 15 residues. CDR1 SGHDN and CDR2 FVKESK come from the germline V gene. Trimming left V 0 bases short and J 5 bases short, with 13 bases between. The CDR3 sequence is CASSQDAPLGTEAFF. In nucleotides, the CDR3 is TGTGCCAGCAGCCAAGATGCCCCCCTGGGGACTGAAGCTTTCTTT.

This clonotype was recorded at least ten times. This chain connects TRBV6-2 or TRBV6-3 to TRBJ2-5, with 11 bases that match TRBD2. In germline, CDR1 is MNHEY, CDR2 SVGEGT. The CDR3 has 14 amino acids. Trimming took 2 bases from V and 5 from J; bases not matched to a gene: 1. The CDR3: CASSYGLAGETQYF. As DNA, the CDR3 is TGTGCCAGCAGTTACGGACTAGCGGGCGAGACCCAGTACTTC.

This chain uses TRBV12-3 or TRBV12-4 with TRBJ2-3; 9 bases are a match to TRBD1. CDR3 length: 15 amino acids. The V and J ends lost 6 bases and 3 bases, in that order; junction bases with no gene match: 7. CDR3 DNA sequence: TGTGCCAGCAGCCTAGGGGACAGGGAGACAGATACGCAGTATTTT. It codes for CASSLGDRETDTQYF.

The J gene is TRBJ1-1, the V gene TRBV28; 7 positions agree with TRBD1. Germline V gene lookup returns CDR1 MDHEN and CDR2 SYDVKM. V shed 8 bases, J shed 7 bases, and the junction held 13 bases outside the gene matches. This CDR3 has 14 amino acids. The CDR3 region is CASLLTGRMSEAFF. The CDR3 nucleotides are TGTGCCAGCCTTTTGACAGGGCGGATGAGTGAAGCTTTCTTT.

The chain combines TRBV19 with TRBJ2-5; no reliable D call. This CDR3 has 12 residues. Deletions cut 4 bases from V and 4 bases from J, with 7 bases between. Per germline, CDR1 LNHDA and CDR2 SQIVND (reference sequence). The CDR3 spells CASSKQGETQYF. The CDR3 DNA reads TGTGCCAGTAGTAAGCAAGGAGAGACCCAGTACTTC. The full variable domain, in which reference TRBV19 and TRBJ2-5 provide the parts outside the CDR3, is DGGITQSPKYLFRKEGQNVTLSCEQNLNHDAMYWYRQDPGQGLRLIYYSQIVNDFQKGDIAEGYSVSREKKESFPLTVTSAQKNPTAFYLCASSKQGETQYFGPGTRLLVL.

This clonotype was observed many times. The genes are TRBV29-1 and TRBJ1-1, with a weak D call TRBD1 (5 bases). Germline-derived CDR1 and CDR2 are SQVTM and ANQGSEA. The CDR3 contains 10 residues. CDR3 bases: TGCAGGGGGGGTGACACTGAAGCTTTCTTT. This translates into CRGGDTEAFF.

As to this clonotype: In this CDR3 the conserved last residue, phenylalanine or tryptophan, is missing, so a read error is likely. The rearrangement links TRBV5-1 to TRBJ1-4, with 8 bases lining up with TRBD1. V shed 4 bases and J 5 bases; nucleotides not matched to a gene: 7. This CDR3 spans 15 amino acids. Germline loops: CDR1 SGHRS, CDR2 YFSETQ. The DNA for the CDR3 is TGCGCCAGCAGCCCGGACAGGGCATTGAATGAAAAACTGTTTTCT. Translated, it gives CASSPDRALNEKLFS.

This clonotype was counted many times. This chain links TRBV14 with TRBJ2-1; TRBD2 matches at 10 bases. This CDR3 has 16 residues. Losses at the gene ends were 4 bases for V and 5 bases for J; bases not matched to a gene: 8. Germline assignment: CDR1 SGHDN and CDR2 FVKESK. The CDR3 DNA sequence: TGTGCCAGCAGCCGTTTCAGGACTAGCGGAGACAATGAGCAGTTCTTC. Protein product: CASSRFRTSGDNEQFF.

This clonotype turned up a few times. CDR3 amino acids: CASSFHPGRDLSPLHF. CDR3 in DNA: TGTGCCAGCAGTTTCCATCCGGGACGAGACCTTTCACCCCTCCACTTT. The chain uses TRBV6-6 and TRBJ1-6, with D perhaps TRBD1 (5 bases). Trimming removed 4 bases at V and 9 bases at J, with 19 bases between. From germline, CDR1 is MNHNY and CDR2 SVGAGI (reference sequence). This CDR3 is 16 amino acids long.

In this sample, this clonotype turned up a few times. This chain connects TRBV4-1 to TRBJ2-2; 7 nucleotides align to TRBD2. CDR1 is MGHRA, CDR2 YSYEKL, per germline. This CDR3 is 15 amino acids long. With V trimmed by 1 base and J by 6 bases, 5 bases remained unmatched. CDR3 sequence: CASSQGGAGAGELFF. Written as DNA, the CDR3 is TGCGCCAGCAGCCAAGGGGGTGCGGGGGCCGGGGAGCTGTTTTTT.